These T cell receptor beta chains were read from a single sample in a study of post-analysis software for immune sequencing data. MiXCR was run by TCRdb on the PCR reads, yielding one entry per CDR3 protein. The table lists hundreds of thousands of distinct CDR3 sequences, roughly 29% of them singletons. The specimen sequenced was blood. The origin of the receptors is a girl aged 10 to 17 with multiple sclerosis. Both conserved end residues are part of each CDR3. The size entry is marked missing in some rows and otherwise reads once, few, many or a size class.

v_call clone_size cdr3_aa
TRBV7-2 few CASSLALGGIDSNTGELFF
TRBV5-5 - CASSRLAGGVSYNEQFF
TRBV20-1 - CSAEAGSSYNEQFF
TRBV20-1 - CSARPPGTVNIQYF
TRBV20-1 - CSASTGVTDTQYF
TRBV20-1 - CSARTGAGQPQHF
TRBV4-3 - CASSQESDRVINSPLHF
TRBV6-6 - CASSYPGDGREAFF
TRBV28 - CVSSSPPLGRRYEQYF
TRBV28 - CASRKPLGEQYF
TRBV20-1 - CSAEGDQPQHF
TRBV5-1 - CASRTIGGGIGTDTQYF
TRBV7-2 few CASSPRKVRDSAYEQYF
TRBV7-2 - CASSSTRVGAFF
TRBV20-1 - CSASALAGGPYEQYF
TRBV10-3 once CAISTTGEGSPLHF
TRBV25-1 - CASSALGGGTGEFEQYF
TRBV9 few CASRSSSYNSPLHF
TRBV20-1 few CSARESGEPQHF
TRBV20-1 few CSARGGRGTYNEQFF
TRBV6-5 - CASGIGLFGIGQFF
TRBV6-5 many CASSYSSAGSYGYTF
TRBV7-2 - CASSLFPGHVYEQYF
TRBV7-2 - CASSWGAGRDQPQHF
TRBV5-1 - CASSLDKGAQNYGYTF
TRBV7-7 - CASSTHSGRSHNEQYF
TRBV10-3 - CAITGVPGNEQYF
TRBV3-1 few CASSPEFGDLYGYTF
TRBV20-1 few CSAAGQGAKTQYF
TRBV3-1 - CASSQEYSTDTQYF
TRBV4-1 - CASSTPGQGVTNEKLFF
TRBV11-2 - CASSRGTAEAFF
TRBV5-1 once CASSLGELFF
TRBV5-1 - CASRAGDRANEQFF
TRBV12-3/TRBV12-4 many CASRETQAGLEYF
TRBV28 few CASRTQGLYNEQFF